The 16 T cell receptor beta chains below come from one sample, sequenced in a study of PD-1 blockade in mismatch repair-deficient tumors. Sequencing used immunoSEQ multiplex PCR; TCRdb keeps in-frame clones, though not all of them. The data show under 50,000 clones, approximately 83% seen once. Sequenced material: PBMCs, taken about 40 weeks after starting pembrolizumab. The receptors derive from an adult with mismatch repair-deficient cancer.

The chain joins TRBV2 to TRBJ2-3, with D uncertain. Germline V gene sequence: CDR1 SNHLY, CDR2 FYNNEI. CDR3 size: 12 residues. V was shortened by 6 bases and J by 4 bases, with 8 bases between the two germline ends. The CDR3 region has the DNA TGTGCCAGCAGCTCAGAGGCAGATACGCAGTATTTT. This encodes CASSSEADTQYF.

This chain connects TRBV9 to TRBJ2-5; possibly TRBD2 for D (6 bases). The CDR3 runs to 15 residues. V lost 0 bases to trimming and J lost 4 bases, with 13 bases between them. Germline loops: CDR1 SGDLS, CDR2 YYNGEE. The CDR3 nucleotides read TGTGCCAGCAGCGTAGCTCCCGGGACTCCAGAGACCCAGTACTTC. This encodes CASSVAPGTPETQYF.

This rearrangement joins TRBV7-2 to TRBJ1-5, with TRBD1 as a possible D gene (5 bases). Germline CDR1 reads SGHTA; CDR2 reads FQGNSA. The CDR3 is made up of 14 amino acids. The ends were cut back, 8 bases at V and 2 bases at J, with 13 bases in the middle. Written as DNA, the CDR3 is TGTGCCAGCCGAGAGGGAGGGGGCAATCAGCCCCAGCATTTT. It encodes CASREGGGNQPQHF. The entire variable domain, with the rest obtained from reference TRBV7-2 and TRBJ1-5, is as follows: GAGVSQSPSNKVTEKGKDVELRCDPISGHTALYWYRQSLGQGLEFLIYFQGNSAPDKSGLPSDRFSAERTGGSVSTLTIQRTQQEDSAVYLCASREGGGNQPQHFGDGTRLSIL.

J is TRBJ2-5 and V is TRBV7-9; perhaps TRBD2 as D (6 bases). Germline V gives CDR1 SEHNR, CDR2 FQNEAQ (reference sequence). The V end lost 5 bases, the J end lost 3 bases, and 16 bases lay between the germline ends. The CDR3 is 15 amino acids. The CDR3 DNA reads TGTGCCAGCAGCACCCAGACGGGAGCGGAAGAGACCCAGTACTTC. This gives the protein CASSTQTGAEETQYF.

The CDR3 is CASSLRREDYNEQFF. The CDR3 DNA sequence: TGTGCCAGCAGCTTGAGGCGGGAGGATTACAATGAGCAGTTCTTC. This rearrangement joins TRBV7-7 to TRBJ2-1; 8 bases align to TRBD2. The CDR3 consists of 15 residues. V was pared by 3 bases and J by 4 bases, with 5 bases of the junction left unmatched. The germline gives CDR1 SSHAT, CDR2 FNYEAQ (reference sequence).

This clone was counted only a few times. This chain links TRBV7-9 with TRBJ2-7; a possible D gene is TRBD1 (6 bases). The CDR3 totals 12 residues. V was trimmed by 1 base and J by 9 bases, leaving 10 bases between them. Germline V gene lookup returns CDR1 SEHNR and CDR2 FQNEAQ (reference sequence). The CDR3 DNA sequence: TGTGCCAGCAGCTTAGAGGGGGACGGGCAGTACTTC. This encodes CASSLEGDGQYF. Together with reference TRBV7-9 and TRBJ2-7, the CDR3 gives the full variable domain: DTGVSQNPRHKITKRGQNVTFRCDPISEHNRLYWYRQTLGQGPEFLTYFQNEAQLEKSRLLSDRFSAERPKGSFSTLEIQRTEQGDSAMYLCASSLEGDGQYFGPGTRLTVT.

The chain joins TRBV2 to TRBJ2-1, with TRBD2 matching 11 bases. After removal of 6 bases from V and 5 bases from J, the junction contained 6 bases not matched to a gene. The V gene's germline CDR1 is SNHLY and CDR2 FYNNEI. This CDR3 is built from 15 residues. For the CDR3, the DNA is TGTGCCAGCAGCCAGACTAGCGGGAACCACAATGAGCAGTTCTTC. As protein: CASSQTSGNHNEQFF.

V usage is TRBV11-2 and J usage is TRBJ2-7; 10 nucleotides match TRBD1. The CDR3 extends over 16 amino acids. V dropped 6 bases and J dropped 5; count of bases not matched to a gene: 13. Germline CDR1 and CDR2: SGHAT and FQNNGV. DNA for the CDR3: TGTGCCAGCAGAATAGGGTGGGACAGGGGCTTCGACGAGCAGTACTTC. This codes for CASRIGWDRGFDEQYF.

J is TRBJ1-4 and V is TRBV5-5, with 11 nucleotides matching TRBD1. This CDR3 region has 16 residues. V was pared by 4 bases and J by 8 bases, with 10 bases of the junction left unmatched. Germline lookup yields CDR1 SGHKS and CDR2 YYEKEE (reference sequence). The CDR3 region has the DNA TGTGCCAGCAGCAGTGCCGGGGGGACAGGGGGAGAAAAACTGTTTTTT. Translation gives CASSSAGGTGGEKLFF.

The chain is built from TRBV19 and TRBJ1-1; TRBD1 is a possible D gene (6 bases). Germline values: CDR1 LNHDA, CDR2 SQIVND (reference sequence). The CDR3 covers 14 residues. V was cut by 7 bases and J by 0 bases, with 12 bases left in between. In DNA form, the CDR3 reads TGTGCCAGTATTCCGGGACAAGTGAACACTGAAGCTTTCTTT. This encodes CASIPGQVNTEAFF.

This clone was detected only a few times. The chain links TRBV2 to TRBJ2-7, with a tentative D call TRBD2 (7 bases). Germline V gene data show CDR1 as SNHLY and CDR2 as FYNNEI. The CDR3 loop spans 15 amino acids. V was cut by 1 base and J by 4 bases, with 14 bases left in between. The CDR3 nucleotides read TGTGCCAGCAGTGAAGGGGAGAGGGGGGGATACGAGCAGTACTTC. Translated, it gives CASSEGERGGYEQYF.

This clone has just a few counts. This rearrangement joins TRBV14 to TRBJ2-7; 8 nucleotides match TRBD1. Germline V CDR1 and CDR2: SGHDN, FVKESK. With 5 bases clipped from V and 7 bases from J, the junction kept 13 bases outside the gene matches. The CDR3 is 15 amino acids. CDR3 region: CASSKGGTGGREQYF. DNA of the CDR3: TGTGCCAGCAGCAAAGGCGGGACAGGAGGAAGGGAGCAGTACTTC.

V gene TRBV30 combines with J gene TRBJ2-1; 7 bases are shared with TRBD2. Trimming took 2 bases from V and 10 from J; bases not matched to a gene: 11. CDR1 is GTSNPN and CDR2 is SVGIG in the germline V gene (reference sequence). The CDR3 has 14 amino acids. This chain's CDR3 is CAWSSGTKGSEQFF. In DNA, the CDR3 is TGTGCCTGGAGTTCCGGGACTAAAGGCTCCGAGCAGTTCTTC.

This clone showed up just a few times. The rearrangement joins TRBV7-3 to TRBJ2-7; 9 bases agree with TRBD2. After removal of 3 bases from V and 7 bases from J, the junction contained 10 bases not matched to a gene. The CDR3 consists of 15 residues. Germline CDR1 reads SGHTA; CDR2 reads FQGTGA. DNA of the CDR3: TGTGCCAGCAGCTTGACGGCGGGAGGGAGGATGGAGCAGTACTTC. Translated: CASSLTAGGRMEQYF.

The rearrangement uses TRBV25-1 and TRBJ2-3; TRBD1 is a possible D gene (7 bases). The V gene lost 6 bases and the J gene lost 3 bases, with 19 bases spanning the gap. This CDR3 has 16 residues. The germline CDR1 and CDR2 sequences are MGHDK and SYGVNS. The CDR3 DNA sequence: TGTGCCAGCAGGGGGTTTAGGAGGGGGCGGACAGATACGCAGTATTTT. Translating gives CASRGFRRGRTDTQYF.

V usage is TRBV2 and J usage is TRBJ2-3; D may be TRBD2 (6 bases). The CDR3 has 13 amino acids. From germline, CDR1 is SNHLY and CDR2 FYNNEI. V lost 3 bases, J lost 4 bases, and 8 bases lay in between. CDR3 DNA sequence: TGTGCCAGCAGTGATACGGGGGCAGATACGCAGTATTTT. It is translated as CASSDTGADTQYF.